These 27 T cell receptor beta chains were all obtained from the same sample, sequenced in a study of neoadjuvant anti-PD-1 for oral cavity cancer. Sequencing was performed with immunoSEQ multiplex PCR; in TCRdb, only in-frame clones are kept and a portion is missing. The sample yields tens of thousands of clones, 80% to 90% seen once. This material consisted of PBMCs, taken before nivolumab (anti-PD-1) treatment. The origin of the receptors is a person aged 40 to 85 with oral cavity squamous cell carcinoma.

V and J are TRBV18 and TRBJ2-7; TRBD1 or TRBD2 may be the D gene (5 bases each). Germline CDR1 reads KGHSH; CDR2 reads LQKENI. The CDR3 runs 14 residues. Trimming took 4 bases from V and 7 from J, leaving 17 bases between them. The CDR3 loop is CASSLLGTPGEQYF. CDR3 bases: TGTGCCAGCTCACTACTCGGGACCCCGGGGGAGCAGTACTTC. The full variable domain, with the rest looked up from reference TRBV18 and TRBJ2-7, is NAGVMQNPRHLVRRRGQEARLRCSPMKGHSHVYWYRQLPEEGLKFMVYLQKENIIDESGMPKERFSAEFPKEGPSILRIQQVVRGDSAAYFCASSLLGTPGEQYFGPGTRLTVT.

This clone was found once. At one of its ends the junction is not consistent with the germline gene, which may arise from a read error. This rearrangement joins TRBV7-9 to TRBJ1-3; D ambiguous. There are 12 residues in the CDR3. Germline CDR1 SEHNR, CDR2 FQNEAQ (reference sequence). This CDR3 reads CASSLLLSRAFF. CDR3 DNA: TGTGCCAGCAGCTTACTTCTGTCACGGGCGTTCTTT.

The genes are TRBV19 and TRBJ2-1, with TRBD1 matching 7 bases. The CDR3 covers 15 residues. From germline, CDR1 is LNHDA and CDR2 SQIVND (reference sequence). The V and J ends lost 6 bases and 0 bases, in that order; junction bases with no gene match: 5. The CDR3 DNA follows: TGTGCCAGTAGGCGAGCAGGGGGCTCCTACAATGAGCAGTTCTTC. Its protein product is CASRRAGGSYNEQFF.

This clone was observed a few times. The genes are TRBV27 and TRBJ1-5, with D perhaps TRBD1 (6 bases). Trimming pared 5 bases from V and 4 bases from J, leaving 12 bases between. CDR3 length: 14 amino acids. Per germline, CDR1 MNHEY and CDR2 SMNVEV (reference sequence). CDR3 sequence reads: CASSLGGVNQPQHF. CDR3 coding DNA: TGTGCCAGCAGTCTAGGGGGGGTTAATCAGCCCCAGCATTTT.

The chain combines TRBV7-9 with TRBJ2-1; 11 bases align to TRBD2. The CDR3 spans 15 residues. CDR1 SEHNR and CDR2 FQNEAQ come from the germline V gene (reference sequence). The V segment lost 4 bases and the J segment 2 bases; nucleotides outside the gene matches: 1. The CDR3 DNA sequence: TGTGCCAGCAGCTCACTAGCGGGAGCCTACAATGAGCAGTTCTTC. This encodes CASSSLAGAYNEQFF.

This clone was recorded once. V is TRBV19 and J is TRBJ2-7; tentatively, D is TRBD1 or TRBD2 (5 bases each). V was clipped by 6 bases and J by 2 bases, with 20 bases between them. Germline V gene lookup returns CDR1 LNHDA and CDR2 SQIVND (reference sequence). The CDR3 totals 16 residues. DNA of the CDR3: TGTGCCAGTAGCCCAGGTCGGGGCAGAAGCACCTACGAGCAGTACTTC. Its protein is CASSPGRGRSTYEQYF.

V and J are TRBV5-1 and TRBJ2-1; 8 bases fit TRBD2. Germline trimming cut 4 bases from V and 8 bases from J; bases unmatched to any gene: 11. The CDR3 runs to 15 residues. CDR1 and CDR2 from the germline V gene are SGHRS and YFSETQ. As DNA, the CDR3 is TGCGCCAGCAGCCTAGAGCCAGCGGGGGTTTATGAGCAGTTCTTC. Translating gives CASSLEPAGVYEQFF.

Only a few counts were recorded for this clone. The rearrangement joins TRBV10-1 to TRBJ1-3; D not certain. The germline V gene has CDR1 WNHNN and CDR2 SYGVQD (reference sequence). There are 13 residues in the CDR3. Trimming took off 5 bases at V and 0 bases at J, with 5 bases between the two ends. The CDR3 coding sequence is TGCGCCAGCAGTCCGAGCTCTGGAAACACCATATATTTT. Translated, it gives CASSPSSGNTIYF.

The J gene is TRBJ1-1, the V gene TRBV19; 7 positions match TRBD1. Germline-derived CDR1 and CDR2 are LNHDA and SQIVND (reference sequence). The CDR3 runs 14 residues. Germline trimming cut 5 bases from V and 2 bases from J; bases unmatched to any gene: 5. CDR3 region: CASSGRGFNTEAFF. The CDR3 DNA is TGTGCCAGTAGTGGCAGGGGGTTTAACACTGAAGCTTTCTTT.

This clone was detected a few times. V and J are TRBV28 and TRBJ2-7; 8 bases agree with TRBD2. Germline V gene sequence: CDR1 MDHEN, CDR2 SYDVKM. The CDR3 runs 14 residues. Trimming at V came to 8 bases and at J to 4 bases, leaving 10 bases not matched to a gene. The CDR3 spells CASRSGGIAYEQYF. The CDR3, as DNA: TGTGCCAGCCGGAGCGGGGGAATCGCGTACGAGCAGTACTTC. Full variable domain (missing parts from reference TRBV28 and TRBJ2-7): DVKVTQSSRYLVKRTGEKVFLECVQDMDHENMFWYRQDPGLGLRLIYFSYDVKMKEKGDIPEGYSVSREKKERFSLILESASTNQTSMYLCASRSGGIAYEQYFGPGTRLTVT.

This chain connects TRBV30 to TRBJ2-3, with 8 positions matching TRBD2. Trimming at V came to 0 bases and at J to 0 bases, leaving 5 bases not matched to a gene. The germline CDR1 and CDR2 sequences are GTSNPN and SVGIG (reference sequence). The CDR3 sequence is 16 residues long. The CDR3 spells CAWSVLSGTSTDTQYF. DNA for the CDR3: TGTGCCTGGAGTGTACTTAGCGGGACCAGCACAGATACGCAGTATTTT.

This rearrangement joins TRBV7-9 to TRBJ2-1; TRBD2 might be the D (5 bases). V was shortened by 1 base and J by 13 bases, with 14 bases between the two germline ends. This CDR3 is 13 amino acids long. Looked up from germline, CDR1 is SEHNR and CDR2 is FQNEAQ (reference sequence). The CDR3 loop is CASSLERVQRQFF. The CDR3, as DNA: TGTGCCAGCAGCTTAGAGAGGGTCCAACGTCAGTTCTTC. The whole variable domain, remainder taken from reference TRBV7-9 and TRBJ2-1, is DTGVSQNPRHKITKRGQNVTFRCDPISEHNRLYWYRQTLGQGPEFLTYFQNEAQLEKSRLLSDRFSAERPKGSFSTLEIQRTEQGDSAMYLCASSLERVQRQFFGPGTRLTVL.

This clone occurred once. This rearrangement joins TRBV4-1 to TRBJ1-4; possible D gene TRBD1, 5 bases. V lost 6 bases and J lost 1, with 12 bases in between. This CDR3 has 15 residues. In germline, CDR1 is MGHRA, CDR2 YSYEKL. CDR3 in amino acids: CASSGGAVTNEKLFF. The CDR3 bases are TGCGCCAGCAGTGGCGGGGCCGTAACTAATGAAAAACTGTTTTTT.

The chain is built from TRBV19 and TRBJ1-5; 7 nucleotides line up with TRBD1. Trimming at V came to 4 bases and at J to 9 bases, leaving 6 bases not matched to a gene. CDR1 and CDR2 from the germline V gene are LNHDA and SQIVND (reference sequence). The CDR3 extends over 13 amino acids. The CDR3 DNA reads as TGTGCCAGTAGTAAGGCAGGGGGTCTGCCCCAGCATTTT. Protein sequence: CASSKAGGLPQHF.

The chain is built from TRBV5-1 and TRBJ1-4; TRBD1 might be the D (6 bases). Trimming shortened V by 1 base and J by 5 bases, and 27 bases separated the two germline ends. The CDR3 spans 20 residues. Looked up from germline, CDR1 is SGHRS and CDR2 is YFSETQ. The CDR3 bases are TGCGCCAGCAGCTTGAACCTGGACGGGACAATTCAAGGACCAAATGAAAAACTGTTTTTT. This translates into CASSLNLDGTIQGPNEKLFF.

V gene TRBV9 combines with J gene TRBJ2-1; 8 bases line up with TRBD2. Germline trimming cut 5 bases from V and 9 bases from J; bases unmatched to any gene: 10. Germline V gives CDR1 SGDLS, CDR2 YYNGEE. This CDR3 has 14 residues. The CDR3 protein is CASRAGERESEQFF. The CDR3, as DNA: TGTGCCAGCAGGGCGGGGGAGCGGGAGAGTGAGCAGTTCTTC.

The V and J genes are TRBV12-1 and TRBJ2-7; the table's D call TRBD2 went unverified against the DNA. TRBV12-1 is an annotated pseudogene. The CDR3 is 14 residues long. The DNA for the CDR3 is TGTGCCAGCAGCTTTAGCGGGCCAGTCTACGAGCAGTACTTC. This sequence encodes CASSFSGPVYEQYF.

This clone has more than one count but fewer than ten. The chain uses TRBV4-1 and TRBJ2-4, with 10 bases that match TRBD1. The CDR3 is 16 residues long. Germline V gene data show CDR1 as MGHRA and CDR2 as YSYEKL. V lost 4 bases, J lost 0 bases, and 3 bases stayed unmatched. The CDR3 here is CASSRGQGGAKNIQYF. The CDR3 DNA sequence: TGCGCCAGCAGCCGAGGACAGGGGGGAGCCAAAAACATTCAGTACTTC.

V gene TRBV9 combines with J gene TRBJ2-5; 9 nucleotides match TRBD1. The germline V gene encodes CDR1 SGDLS and CDR2 YYNGEE. V lost 4 bases, J lost 2 bases, and 9 bases stayed unmatched. The CDR3 consists of 16 residues. The CDR3, as DNA: TGTGCCAGCAGCTGGGGGACAGGGATTGGGCAAGAGACCCAGTACTTC. Translation gives CASSWGTGIGQETQYF.

The chain employs TRBV25-1 and TRBJ2-3; TRBD2 aligns across 7 bases. The germline CDR1 and CDR2 sequences are MGHDK and SYGVNS. This CDR3 has 15 amino acids. Trimming at V came to 1 base and at J to 2 bases, leaving 3 bases not matched to a gene. CDR3 DNA sequence: TGTGCCAGCAGTGAATCGCTAGCGGACACAGATACGCAGTATTTT. Translated: CASSESLADTDTQYF.

The gene calls are TRBV28 and TRBJ1-4; weak D call: TRBD1 (5 bases). Trimming removed 8 bases at V and 4 bases at J, with 14 bases between. There are 14 residues in the CDR3. The germline gives CDR1 MDHEN, CDR2 SYDVKM. CDR3 in amino acids: CASLGGILNEKLFF. DNA of the CDR3: TGTGCCAGCCTCGGGGGGATCCTTAATGAAAAACTGTTTTTT.

This chain connects TRBV11-2 to TRBJ1-6; D gene ambiguous. The CDR3 covers 15 residues. The germline CDR1 and CDR2 sequences are SGHAT and FQNNGV. V was clipped by 3 bases and J by 7 bases, with 13 bases between them. CDR3 protein: CASSLSSRGNSPLHF. In DNA form, the CDR3 reads TGTGCCAGCAGCTTGTCCTCTCGAGGGAATTCACCCCTCCACTTT.

This clone was detected only a few times. The rearrangement uses TRBV6-5 and TRBJ2-7; 11 bases line up with TRBD2. The CDR3 extends over 14 amino acids. The V and J ends lost 0 bases and 8 bases, in that order; junction bases with no gene match: 3. The germline V gene has CDR1 MNHEY and CDR2 SVGAGI. As DNA, the CDR3 is TGTGCCAGCAGTTACTCGAGACTAGCGGGAAAGCAGTACTTC. Its protein product is CASSYSRLAGKQYF.

This chain joins TRBV6-1 and TRBJ1-1; the D is unclear. Germline lookup yields CDR1 MNHNS and CDR2 SASEGT. The CDR3 is 13 residues long. V was shortened by 5 bases and J by 0 bases, with 7 bases between the two germline ends. CDR3 bases: TGTGCCAGCAGTAGTGACATGAACACTGAAGCTTTCTTT. It encodes CASSSDMNTEAFF.

As DNA, the CDR3 is TGCAGCGCTACCAGGGGAAACTCTGGAAACACCATATATTTT. Its protein is CSATRGNSGNTIYF. V usage is TRBV29-1 and J usage is TRBJ1-3, with TRBD1 as a possible D gene (6 bases). Trimming removed 7 bases at V and 0 bases at J, with 13 bases between. CDR1 and CDR2 (germline): SQVTM, ANQGSEA. This CDR3 is 14 amino acids long.

J is TRBJ1-5 and V is TRBV4-2; D gene unclear. Germline V CDR1 and CDR2: LGHNA, YNFKEQ. The CDR3 runs to 16 residues. V dropped 0 bases and J dropped 0 bases, with 9 bases sitting between them. This CDR3 is CASSQDIKVSNQPQHF. The CDR3 DNA reads as TGTGCCAGCAGCCAAGACATTAAGGTTAGCAATCAGCCCCAGCATTTT.

This clone was seen a few times. The chain carries TRBV28 and TRBJ2-5, with 10 bases identical to TRBD2. V lost 3 bases, J lost 0 bases, and 10 bases stayed unmatched. Germline loops: CDR1 MDHEN, CDR2 SYDVKM. The CDR3 loop spans 18 amino acids. The CDR3 nucleotides read TGTGCCAGCAGTTTCGGGTTCCTAGCGGGAGACCACCAAGAGACCCAGTACTTC. This sequence encodes CASSFGFLAGDHQETQYF.